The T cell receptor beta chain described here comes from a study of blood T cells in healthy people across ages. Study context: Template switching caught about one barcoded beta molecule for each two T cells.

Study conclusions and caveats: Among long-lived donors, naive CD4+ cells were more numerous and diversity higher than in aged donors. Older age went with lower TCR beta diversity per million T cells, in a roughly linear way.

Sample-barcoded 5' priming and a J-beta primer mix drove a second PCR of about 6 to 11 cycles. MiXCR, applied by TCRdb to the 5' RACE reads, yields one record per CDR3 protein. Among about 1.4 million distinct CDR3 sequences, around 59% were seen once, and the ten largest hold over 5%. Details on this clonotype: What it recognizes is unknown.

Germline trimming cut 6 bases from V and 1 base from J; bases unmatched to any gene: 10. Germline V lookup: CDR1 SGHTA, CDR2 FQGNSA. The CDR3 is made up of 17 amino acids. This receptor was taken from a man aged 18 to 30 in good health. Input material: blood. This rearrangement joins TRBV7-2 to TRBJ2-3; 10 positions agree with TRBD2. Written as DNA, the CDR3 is TGTGCCAGCAGTTCCCCGGGACTAGCGTGGGGCACAGATACGCAGTATTTT. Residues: CASSSPGLAWGTDTQYF.